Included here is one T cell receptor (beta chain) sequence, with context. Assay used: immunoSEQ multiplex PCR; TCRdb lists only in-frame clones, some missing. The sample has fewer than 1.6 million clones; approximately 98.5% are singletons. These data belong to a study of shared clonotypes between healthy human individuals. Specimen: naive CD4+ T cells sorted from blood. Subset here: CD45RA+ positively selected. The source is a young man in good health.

The CDR3 DNA is TGCGCCAGCAGCTCAGCGCCGCGGGCCAACGTCCTGACTTTC. Encoded protein: CASSSAPRANVLTF. The J gene is TRBJ2-6, the V gene TRBV5-1; no firm D call. The ends were cut back, 3 bases at V and 5 bases at J, with 9 bases in the middle. CDR3 length: 14 amino acids. The V gene's germline CDR1 is SGHRS and CDR2 YFSETQ.